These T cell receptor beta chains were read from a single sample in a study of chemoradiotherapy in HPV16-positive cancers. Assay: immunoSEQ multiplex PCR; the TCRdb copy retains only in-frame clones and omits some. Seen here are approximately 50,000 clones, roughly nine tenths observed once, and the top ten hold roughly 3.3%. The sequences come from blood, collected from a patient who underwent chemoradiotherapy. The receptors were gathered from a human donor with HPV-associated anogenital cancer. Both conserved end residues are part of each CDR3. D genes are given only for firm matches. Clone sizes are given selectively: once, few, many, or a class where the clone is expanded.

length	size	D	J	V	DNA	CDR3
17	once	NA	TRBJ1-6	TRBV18	TGTGCCAGCTCACCCTACCGGGACACCTCCTATAATTCACCCCTCCACTTT	CASSPYRDTSYNSPLHF
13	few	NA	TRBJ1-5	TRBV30	TGTGCCTGGGGGAGGGACAGCAATCAGCCCCAGCATTTT	CAWGRDSNQPQHF
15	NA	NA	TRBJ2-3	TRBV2	TGTGCCAGCAGCGAAATGGCGTGGGCAGAAGGTACGCAGTATTTT	CASSEMAWAEGTQYF
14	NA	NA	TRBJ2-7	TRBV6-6	TGTGCCAGCAGAGCCACAGAACTAACCTACGAGCAGTACTTC	CASRATELTYEQYF
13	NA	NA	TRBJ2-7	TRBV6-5	TGTGCCAGCAGTTATGAGGTGGGACGCGAGCAGTACTTC	CASSYEVGREQYF
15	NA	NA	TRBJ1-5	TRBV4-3	TGCGCCAGCAGCCCTGGGTGGCCCACAGATCAGCCCCAGCATTTT	CASSPGWPTDQPQHF
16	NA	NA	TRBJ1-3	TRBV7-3	TGTGCCAGCAGCGAGGGGTACGGACCAGAGGGAAACACCATATATTTT	CASSEGYGPEGNTIYF
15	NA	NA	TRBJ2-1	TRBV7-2	TGTGCCAGCAGCTTAGCGTTCGGGGTTTACAATGAGCAGTTCTTC	CASSLAFGVYNEQFF
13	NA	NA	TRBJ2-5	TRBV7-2	TGTGCCAGCAGCTTAGGAGAAAAAGAGACCCAGTACTTC	CASSLGEKETQYF
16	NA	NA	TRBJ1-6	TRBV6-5	TGTGCCAGCAGTTACGCCCGCCAAACCTCTAATTCACCCCTCCACTTT	CASSYARQTSNSPLHF
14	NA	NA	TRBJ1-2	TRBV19	TGTGCCAGTAGTATGGGTGCAGGGGCGCGGGGCTACACCTTC	CASSMGAGARGYTF
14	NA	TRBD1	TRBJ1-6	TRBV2	TGTGCCAGCAGGGACAGGGTTGCTGTATCACCCCTCCACTTT	CASRDRVAVSPLHF
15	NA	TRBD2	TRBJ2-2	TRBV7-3	TGTGCCAGCAGCTTGACTAGCGACTACACCGGGGAGCTGTTTTTT	CASSLTSDYTGELFF
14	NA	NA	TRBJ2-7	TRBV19	TGTGCCAGTAGTACCGGGACGCTGGTCCACGAGCAGTACTTC	CASSTGTLVHEQYF
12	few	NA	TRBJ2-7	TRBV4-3	TGCGCCAGCAGCCAAGATGGAGGTTTAAAGTACTTC	CASSQDGGLKYF
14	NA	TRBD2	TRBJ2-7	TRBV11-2	TGTGCCAGCAGCTTCGGACTAGCGGGTAACGAGCAGTACTTC	CASSFGLAGNEQYF